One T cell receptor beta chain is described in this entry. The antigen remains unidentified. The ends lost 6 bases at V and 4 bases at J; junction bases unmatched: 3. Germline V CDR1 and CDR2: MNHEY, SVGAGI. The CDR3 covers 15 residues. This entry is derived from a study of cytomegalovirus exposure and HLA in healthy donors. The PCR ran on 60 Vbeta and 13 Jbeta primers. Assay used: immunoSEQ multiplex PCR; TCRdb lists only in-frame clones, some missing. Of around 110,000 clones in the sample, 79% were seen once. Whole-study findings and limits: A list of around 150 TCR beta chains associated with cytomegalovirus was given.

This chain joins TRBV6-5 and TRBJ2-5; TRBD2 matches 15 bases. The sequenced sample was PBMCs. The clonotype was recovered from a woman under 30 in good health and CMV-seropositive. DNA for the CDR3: TGTGCCAGCAGCGCGGGACTAGCGGGAGGAGAGACCCAGTACTTC. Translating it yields CASSAGLAGGETQYF.